This T cell receptor (beta chain) was sequenced in a study of blood T cell repertoires in COVID-19. For the study at large: There were acute and convalescent COVID-19 samples, and they came from the United States, Italy and Spain.

A Seattle source enrolled patients during active infection and followed them longitudinally. As processed by the authors: Quantification of nucleated cells was approximated via reference gene primer amplification. The assay was immunoSEQ multiplex PCR, and TCRdb's table has in-frame clones only and misses some. That table is the source of V, J and clone size, and D and trimming were worked out from the DNA. Among roughly 29,000 clones listed, 80% to 90% were seen once. Material: peripheral blood. The sequence was obtained from an elderly woman with COVID-19, enrolled during active disease.

The CDR3 is CASSRRTISYEQYF. The CDR3, as DNA: TGTGCCAGCAGCCGCCGGACAATCTCCTACGAGCAGTACTTC. V gene TRBV3-1 (or the pseudogene TRBV3-2) combines with J gene TRBJ2-7; D possibly corresponds to TRBD1 (5 bases). The CDR3 covers 14 residues. The germline V and J ends were trimmed by 4 bases and 0 bases, with 10 bases remaining between them. Germline V gene lookup returns CDR1 LGHDT and CDR2 YNNKEL (reference sequence).